This T cell receptor (beta chain) was captured in a study of chemoradiotherapy in HPV16-positive cancers. General study results and limits: Non-HPV-specific T cells did not expand in tumors during treatment, whereas candidate HPV-specific clones and E7-related motifs did.

The V gene lost 2 bases and the J gene lost 2 bases, with 10 bases spanning the gap. The CDR3 is 14 amino acids. CDR1 is GTSNPN, CDR2 SVGIG, per germline (reference sequence). On this clone: The antigen is unknown.

The repertoire was sequenced with immunoSEQ multiplex PCR; TCRdb's copy has only in-frame clones and lacks some. Among 9,900 or so clones, over 60% were seen once, and the ten largest hold roughly 14%. This receptor was identified in a human donor with HPV-associated anogenital cancer. The material was tumor tissue, obtained from a patient who underwent chemoradiotherapy. This sequence joins TRBV30 and TRBJ1-3; possible D gene TRBD1, 6 bases. The CDR3 nucleotides are TGTGCCTGGAGTATGACAGGTCCTGGAAACACCATATATTTT. Protein product: CAWSMTGPGNTIYF. The variable domain in full, completed from reference TRBV30 and TRBJ1-3, reads SQTIHQWPATLVQPVGSPLSLECTVEGTSNPNLYWYRQAAGRGLQLLFYSVGIGQISSEVPQNLSASRPQDRQFILSSKKLLLSDSGFYLCAWSMTGPGNTIYFGEGSWLTVV.